The 22 T cell receptor beta chains reported below all come from one sample, sequenced in a study of cytomegalovirus exposure and HLA in healthy donors. PCR primers comprised 60 Vbeta and 13 Jbeta primers. TCRdb's table, derived via immunoSEQ multiplex PCR, lists solely in-frame clones and lacks some. The table lists 120,000 to 150,000 clones, around 79% of them singletons, with approximately 2.9% in the top ten. Sequencing was carried out using PBMCs. The receptors shown here come from a man aged 40-50 years in good health and CMV-seropositive.

The chain joins TRBV18 to TRBJ1-1; perhaps TRBD1 as D (6 bases). Per the germline V gene, CDR1 is KGHSH and CDR2 is LQKENI. The CDR3 has 16 amino acids. Trimming left V 4 bases short and J 0 bases short, with 15 bases between. CDR3 residues: CASSLRQAQMNTEAFF. Here the CDR3 DNA reads TGTGCCAGCTCACTTCGACAGGCCCAAATGAACACTGAAGCTTTCTTT.

The rearrangement uses TRBV4-1 and TRBJ2-3; D is perhaps TRBD1 (6 bases). With 1 base removed from V and 1 base from J, the gap between germline ends came to 15 bases. Germline V CDR1 and CDR2: MGHRA, YSYEKL. CDR3 length equals 17 residues. CDR3 DNA sequence: TGCGCCAGCAGCCAAGGATTTCAGGGGTCACGCACAGATACGCAGTATTTT. Translation: CASSQGFQGSRTDTQYF.

J is TRBJ2-1 and V is TRBV11-3; 11 nucleotides align to TRBD2. The CDR3 spans 15 residues. Germline CDR1 reads SGHNT; CDR2 reads YENEEA. V was pared by 2 bases and J by 6 bases, with 3 bases of the junction left unmatched. CDR3 region: CASSLLAGGPNEQFF. DNA of the CDR3: TGTGCCAGCAGCTTACTAGCGGGAGGACCCAATGAGCAGTTCTTC.

The rearrangement joins TRBV6-5 to TRBJ1-4; the match to TRBD1 covers 9 bases. This CDR3 comprises 15 residues. Germline V gene data show CDR1 as MNHEY and CDR2 as SVGAGI. V dropped 5 bases and J dropped 9; count of bases not matched to a gene: 10. The CDR3 region is CASSQTGTGNKKLFF. CDR3 in DNA: TGTGCCAGCAGTCAAACCGGGACAGGGAATAAAAAACTGTTTTTT.

The chain is built from TRBV29-1 and TRBJ1-2, with D unresolved. Germline V gives CDR1 SQVTM, CDR2 ANQGSEA. This CDR3 spans 11 amino acids. V was shortened by 6 bases and J by 5 bases, with 10 bases between the two germline ends. The CDR3 protein is CSVRYGYGYTF. The CDR3 DNA sequence: TGCAGCGTCCGGTACGGGTATGGCTACACCTTC.

The table lists this clone with a count of one. This sequence joins TRBV5-6 and TRBJ2-5, with a weak D call TRBD1 (6 bases). The J call may not be correct, given that the DNA end is closer to TRBJ2-7. The CDR3 totals 14 residues. Germline values: CDR1 SGHDT, CDR2 YYEEEE. The CDR3: CASSETGRAYEQYF. The DNA for the CDR3 is TGTGCCAGCAGCGAAACAGGGAGAGCCTACGAGCAGTACTTC.

The chain links TRBV9 to TRBJ2-7; 10 nucleotides agree with TRBD2. The junction had 5 bases not matched to a gene; V was cut back by 1 base and J by 4 bases. The CDR3 runs to 15 residues. CDR1 and CDR2 from the germline V gene are SGDLS and YYNGEE. The CDR3 is CASSVLAGAEYEQYF. The CDR3, as DNA: TGTGCCAGCAGCGTACTAGCGGGAGCCGAGTACGAGCAGTACTTC.

This chain links TRBV4-1 with TRBJ2-1; D is unresolved. V gave up 0 bases and J gave up 4 bases, with 4 bases separating them. The germline gives CDR1 MGHRA, CDR2 YSYEKL. The CDR3 covers 13 residues. Written as DNA, the CDR3 is TGCGCCAGCAGCCAAGATGTATACAATGAGCAGTTCTTC. Protein: CASSQDVYNEQFF.

As to this clone: A junction boundary mismatches the germline segment, possibly from a read error. The chain recombines TRBV29-1 with TRBJ2-1; 8 bases map to TRBD2. The CDR3 is 14 residues long. Germline V gene data show CDR1 as SQVTM and CDR2 as ANQGSEA. CDR3 region: CSVPALAGHNGQFF. In DNA, the CDR3 is TGCAGCGTTCCCGCTCTAGCGGGCCACAATGGGCAGTTCTTC.

V is TRBV5-6 and J is TRBJ2-2; D not resolved. With 4 bases removed from V and 2 bases from J, the gap between germline ends came to 9 bases. The CDR3 length is 14 residues. Germline CDR1 and CDR2: SGHDT and YYEEEE. This CDR3 is CASSADINTGELFF. The CDR3 DNA sequence: TGTGCCAGCAGCGCCGACATCAACACCGGGGAGCTGTTTTTT.

For this clone: Other DNA sequences in the same sample also yield this CDR3. This sequence joins TRBV28 and TRBJ1-2; D perhaps matches TRBD1 (6 bases). V was pared by 1 base and J by 2 bases, with 8 bases between. The CDR3 sequence is 14 residues long. Germline V gene data show CDR1 as MDHEN and CDR2 as SYDVKM. The CDR3 DNA sequence: TGTGCCAGCAGTTTATCGCAGGGGAACTATGGCTACACCTTC. Amino acid sequence: CASSLSQGNYGYTF.

This clone has a handful of counts. The CDR3 region has the DNA TGTGCCAGCAGCTTGTCGGGGGAAGTCACAGATACGCAGTATTTT. It yields the protein CASSLSGEVTDTQYF. This chain connects TRBV5-8 to TRBJ2-3, with D possibly matching TRBD2 (6 bases). V gave up 1 base and J gave up 2 bases, with 11 bases separating them. The CDR3 covers 15 residues. CDR1 and CDR2 from the germline V gene are SGHTS and YDEGEE.

This chain connects TRBV30 to TRBJ2-5; 10 bases fit TRBD2. After removal of 0 bases from V and 5 bases from J, the junction contained 18 bases not matched to a gene. The CDR3 is 19 amino acids. The germline V gene encodes CDR1 GTSNPN and CDR2 SVGIG (reference sequence). The CDR3: CAWSVRVLAGRTPRETQYF. The CDR3 DNA reads as TGTGCCTGGAGTGTACGGGTACTAGCGGGACGAACCCCACGTGAGACCCAGTACTTC. Complete variable domain (other parts from reference TRBV30 and TRBJ2-5): SQTIHQWPATLVQPVGSPLSLECTVEGTSNPNLYWYRQAAGRGLQLLFYSVGIGQISSEVPQNLSASRPQDRQFILSSKKLLLSDSGFYLCAWSVRVLAGRTPRETQYFGPGTRLLVL.

The gene calls are TRBV5-1 and TRBJ2-7, with 8 bases fitting TRBD1. The CDR3 is 13 amino acids. CDR1 SGHRS and CDR2 YFSETQ come from the germline V gene. Trimming cost V 2 bases and J 6 bases; bases outside gene matches: 4. Here the CDR3 DNA reads TGCGCCAGCAGCTTCTACGGGACAGGCGAGCAGTACTTC. The encoded protein is CASSFYGTGEQYF.

This sequence joins TRBV4-3 and TRBJ1-2; a possible D gene is TRBD1 (5 bases). Germline V gene lookup returns CDR1 LGHNA and CDR2 YSLEER. V was shortened by 0 bases and J by 8 bases, with 22 bases between the two germline ends. CDR3 length: 17 amino acids. CDR3: CASSQDDRDYRGRGYTF. The DNA of the CDR3 is TGCGCCAGCAGCCAAGATGACCGGGACTACAGAGGTAGAGGCTACACCTTC.

The genes are TRBV7-9 and TRBJ1-5, with no clear D. Deletions cut 0 bases from V and 0 bases from J, with 3 bases between. The CDR3 runs to 14 residues. CDR1 is SEHNR, CDR2 FQNEAQ, per germline (reference sequence). This CDR3 is CASSLANSNQPQHF. In nucleotides, the CDR3 is TGTGCCAGCAGCTTAGCTAATAGCAATCAGCCCCAGCATTTT.

The rearrangement joins TRBV19 to TRBJ2-3; 15 bases agree with TRBD2. The CDR3 has 18 residues. Germline loops: CDR1 LNHDA, CDR2 SQIVND (reference sequence). The V gene end was trimmed by 6 bases and the J gene end by 6 bases; junction bases not matched to a gene: 13. In DNA, the CDR3 is TGTGCCAGTAGCACTGGACTAGCGGGAGGGGTAGCCTTGGATACGCAGTATTTT. Amino acid sequence: CASSTGLAGGVALDTQYF.

The CDR3 is CASSPRTGGIENEQYF. Here the CDR3 DNA reads TGTGCCAGCAGCCCTCGGACAGGGGGTATAGAAAACGAGCAGTACTTC. J is TRBJ2-7 and V is TRBV4-2; 10 bases match TRBD1. From germline, CDR1 is LGHNA and CDR2 YNFKEQ. There are 16 residues in the CDR3. Trimming took 4 bases from V and 5 from J; bases not matched to a gene: 11.

The chain employs TRBV29-1 and TRBJ1-1; tentatively, D is TRBD1 (6 bases). The germline V and J ends were trimmed by 6 bases and 3 bases, with 20 bases remaining between them. The CDR3 length is 15 residues. Germline CDR1 reads SQVTM; CDR2 reads ANQGSEA. CDR3 sequence: CSVQGREGSDTEAFF. The DNA for the CDR3 is TGCAGCGTACAGGGCAGGGAGGGCTCGGACACTGAAGCTTTCTTT.

The J gene is TRBJ2-7, the V gene TRBV19, with D perhaps TRBD1 (5 bases). Germline loops: CDR1 LNHDA, CDR2 SQIVND (reference sequence). The germline V and J ends were trimmed by 0 bases and 2 bases, with 14 bases remaining between them. The CDR3 has 16 amino acids. CDR3 amino acids: CASSIDPATAPYEQYF. The CDR3 DNA sequence: TGTGCCAGTAGTATAGATCCTGCGACAGCCCCCTACGAGCAGTACTTC.

The V call is TRBV18, the J call TRBJ1-4; 7 nucleotides agree with TRBD1. The CDR3 extends over 13 amino acids. The V gene end was trimmed by 5 bases and the J gene end by 5 bases; junction bases not matched to a gene: 2. Germline V lookup: CDR1 KGHSH, CDR2 LQKENI. The CDR3 is CASSRDRNEKLFF. Here the CDR3 DNA reads TGTGCCAGCTCAAGGGACAGAAATGAAAAACTGTTTTTT.

CDR3 sequence: CASSFKPGDTGELFF. In DNA form, the CDR3 reads TGTGCCAGCAGTTTCAAGCCGGGAGATACCGGGGAGCTGTTTTTT. This chain links TRBV6-5 with TRBJ2-2, with D maybe TRBD2 (6 bases). CDR1 is MNHEY, CDR2 SVGAGI, per germline. V lost 4 bases and J 5 bases, leaving 14 bases between the germline ends. This CDR3 contains 15 residues.